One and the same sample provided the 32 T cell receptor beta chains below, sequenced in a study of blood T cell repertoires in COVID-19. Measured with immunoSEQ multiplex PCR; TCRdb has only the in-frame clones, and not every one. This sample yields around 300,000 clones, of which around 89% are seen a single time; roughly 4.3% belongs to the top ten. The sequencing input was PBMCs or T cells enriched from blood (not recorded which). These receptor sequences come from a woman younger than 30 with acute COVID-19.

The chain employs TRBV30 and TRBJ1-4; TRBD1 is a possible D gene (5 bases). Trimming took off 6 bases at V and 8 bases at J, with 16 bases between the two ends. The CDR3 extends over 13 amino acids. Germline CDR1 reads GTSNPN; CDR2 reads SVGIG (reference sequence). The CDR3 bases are TGTGCCTGCTCTGGAGGGGCTGAAGAAAAACTGTTTTTT. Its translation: CACSGGAEEKLFF.

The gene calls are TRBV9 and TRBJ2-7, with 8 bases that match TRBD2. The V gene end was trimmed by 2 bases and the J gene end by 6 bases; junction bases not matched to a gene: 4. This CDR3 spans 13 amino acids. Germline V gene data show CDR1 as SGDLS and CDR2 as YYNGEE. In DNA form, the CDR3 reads TGTGCCAGCAGCGTGGAAGCGGGAGCCGAGCAGTACTTC. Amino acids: CASSVEAGAEQYF.

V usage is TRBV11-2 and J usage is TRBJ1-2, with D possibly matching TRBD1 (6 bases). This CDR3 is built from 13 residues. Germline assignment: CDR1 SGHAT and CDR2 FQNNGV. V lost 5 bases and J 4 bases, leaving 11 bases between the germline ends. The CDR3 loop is CASSLQGTYGYTF. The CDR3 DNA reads TGTGCCAGCAGCCTACAGGGAACCTATGGCTACACCTTC.

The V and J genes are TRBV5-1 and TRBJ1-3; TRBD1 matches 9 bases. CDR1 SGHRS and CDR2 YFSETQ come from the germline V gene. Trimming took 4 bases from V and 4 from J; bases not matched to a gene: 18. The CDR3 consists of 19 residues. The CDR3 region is CASSPLPPRGTGSGNTIYF. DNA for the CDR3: TGCGCCAGCAGCCCCCTCCCCCCCCGAGGGACAGGGTCCGGAAACACCATATATTTT.

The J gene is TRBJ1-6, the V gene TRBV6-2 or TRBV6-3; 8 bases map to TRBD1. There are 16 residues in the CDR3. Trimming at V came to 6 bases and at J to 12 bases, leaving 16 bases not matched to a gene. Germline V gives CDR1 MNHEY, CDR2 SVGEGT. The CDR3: CASSSTRQGLKGPLHF. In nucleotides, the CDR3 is TGTGCCAGCAGCTCCACCCGACAGGGGTTAAAGGGACCCCTCCACTTT.

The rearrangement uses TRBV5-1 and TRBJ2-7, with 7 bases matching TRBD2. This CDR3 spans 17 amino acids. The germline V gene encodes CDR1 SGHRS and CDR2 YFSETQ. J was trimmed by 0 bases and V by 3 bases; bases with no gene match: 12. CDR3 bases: TGCGCCAGCAGCTCCAGAGGCCGGGGGGACCCCTCCTACGAGCAGTACTTC. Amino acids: CASSSRGRGDPSYEQYF.

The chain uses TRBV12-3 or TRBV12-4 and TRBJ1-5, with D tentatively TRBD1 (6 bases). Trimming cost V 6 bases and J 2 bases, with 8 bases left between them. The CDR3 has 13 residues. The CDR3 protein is CASRRTGNQPQHF. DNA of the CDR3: TGTGCCAGCAGAAGGACAGGCAATCAGCCCCAGCATTTT.

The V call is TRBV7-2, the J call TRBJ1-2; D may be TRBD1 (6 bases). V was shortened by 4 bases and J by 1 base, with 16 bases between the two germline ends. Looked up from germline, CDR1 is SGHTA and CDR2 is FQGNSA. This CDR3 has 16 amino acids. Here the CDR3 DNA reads TGTGCCAGCAGCTCGAAGACAGGAGCCCTTAACTATGGCTACACCTTC. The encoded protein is CASSSKTGALNYGYTF.

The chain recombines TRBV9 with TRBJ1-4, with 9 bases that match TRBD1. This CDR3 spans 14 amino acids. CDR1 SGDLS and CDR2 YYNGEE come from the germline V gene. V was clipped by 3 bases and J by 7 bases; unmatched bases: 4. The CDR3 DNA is TGTGCCAGCAGCGCCGACAGGGGGGCTGAAAAACTGTTTTTT. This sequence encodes CASSADRGAEKLFF.

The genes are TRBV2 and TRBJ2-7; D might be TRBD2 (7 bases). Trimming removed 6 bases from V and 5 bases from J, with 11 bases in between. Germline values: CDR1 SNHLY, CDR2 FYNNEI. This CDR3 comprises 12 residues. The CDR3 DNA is TGTGCCAGCAGGGCGGGGGCCCACGAGCAGTACTTC. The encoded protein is CASRAGAHEQYF.

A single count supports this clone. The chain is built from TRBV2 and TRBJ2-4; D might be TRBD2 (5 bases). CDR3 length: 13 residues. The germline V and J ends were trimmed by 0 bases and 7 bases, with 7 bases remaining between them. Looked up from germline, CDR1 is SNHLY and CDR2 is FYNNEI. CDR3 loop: CASSEAPGNIQYF. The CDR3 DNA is TGTGCCAGCAGTGAAGCGCCGGGGAACATTCAGTACTTC.

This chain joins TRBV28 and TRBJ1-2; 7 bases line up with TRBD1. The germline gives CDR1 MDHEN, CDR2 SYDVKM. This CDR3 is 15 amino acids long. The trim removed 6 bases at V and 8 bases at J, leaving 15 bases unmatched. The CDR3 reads CASRTLTGSLEGYTF. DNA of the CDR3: TGTGCCAGCAGAACCTTGACAGGGAGCTTGGAAGGCTACACCTTC.

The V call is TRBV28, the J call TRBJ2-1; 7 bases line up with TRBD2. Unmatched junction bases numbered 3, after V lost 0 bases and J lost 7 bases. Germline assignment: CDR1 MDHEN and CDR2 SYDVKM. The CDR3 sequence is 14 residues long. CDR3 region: CASSLWTSTNEQFF. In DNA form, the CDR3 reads TGTGCCAGCAGTTTATGGACTAGCACAAATGAGCAGTTCTTC.

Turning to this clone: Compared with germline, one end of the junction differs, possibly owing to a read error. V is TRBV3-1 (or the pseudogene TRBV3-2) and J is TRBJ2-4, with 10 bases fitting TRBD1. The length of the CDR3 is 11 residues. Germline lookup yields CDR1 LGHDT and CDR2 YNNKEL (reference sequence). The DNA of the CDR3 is TGTGCCAGCAGCCAAGGGGACAGGGGCTTCTTC. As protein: CASSQGDRGFF.

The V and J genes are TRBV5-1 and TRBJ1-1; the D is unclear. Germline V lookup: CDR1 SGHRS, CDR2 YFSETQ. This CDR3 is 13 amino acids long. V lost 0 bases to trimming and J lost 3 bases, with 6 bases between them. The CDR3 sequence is CASSLVLDTEAFF. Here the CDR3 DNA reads TGCGCCAGCAGCTTGGTTCTTGACACTGAAGCTTTCTTT.

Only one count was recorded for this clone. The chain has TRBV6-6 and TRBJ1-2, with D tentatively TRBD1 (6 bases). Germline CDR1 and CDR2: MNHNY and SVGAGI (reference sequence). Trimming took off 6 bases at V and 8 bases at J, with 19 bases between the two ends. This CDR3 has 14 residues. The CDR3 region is CASRPGDRAMGYTF. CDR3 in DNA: TGTGCCAGCAGGCCAGGGGACCGTGCTATGGGCTACACCTTC.

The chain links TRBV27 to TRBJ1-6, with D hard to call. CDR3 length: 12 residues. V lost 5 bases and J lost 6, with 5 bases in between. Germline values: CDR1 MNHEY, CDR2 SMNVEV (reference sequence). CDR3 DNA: TGTGCCAGCAGTAGACTTAATTCACCCCTCCACTTT. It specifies CASSRLNSPLHF.

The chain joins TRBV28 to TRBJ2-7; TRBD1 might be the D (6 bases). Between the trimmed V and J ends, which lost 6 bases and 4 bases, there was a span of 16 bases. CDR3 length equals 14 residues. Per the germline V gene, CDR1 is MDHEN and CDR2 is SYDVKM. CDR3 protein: CASSDPLGTYEQYF. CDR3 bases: TGTGCCAGCAGCGACCCATTGGGGACATACGAGCAGTACTTC.

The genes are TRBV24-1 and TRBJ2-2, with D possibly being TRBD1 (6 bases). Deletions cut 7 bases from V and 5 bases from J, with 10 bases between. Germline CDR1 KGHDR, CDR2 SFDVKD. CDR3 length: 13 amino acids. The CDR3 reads CATRTGTTGELFF. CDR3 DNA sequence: TGTGCCACCAGGACAGGAACTACCGGGGAGCTGTTTTTT.

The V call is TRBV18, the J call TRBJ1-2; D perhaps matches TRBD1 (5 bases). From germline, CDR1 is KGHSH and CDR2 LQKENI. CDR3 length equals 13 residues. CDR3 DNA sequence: TGTGCTTCCGACACGGGGGCTAACTATGGCTACACCTTC. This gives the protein CASDTGANYGYTF.

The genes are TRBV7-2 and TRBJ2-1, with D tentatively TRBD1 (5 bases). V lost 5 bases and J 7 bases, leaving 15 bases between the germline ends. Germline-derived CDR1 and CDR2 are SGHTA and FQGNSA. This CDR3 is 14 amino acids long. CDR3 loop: CASSLPPGNNEQFF. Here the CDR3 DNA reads TGTGCCAGCAGCCTACCCCCAGGGAATAATGAGCAGTTCTTC.

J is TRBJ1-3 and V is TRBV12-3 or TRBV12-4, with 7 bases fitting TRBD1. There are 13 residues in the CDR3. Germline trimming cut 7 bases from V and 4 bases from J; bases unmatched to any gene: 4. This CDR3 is CASIGTAGNTIYF. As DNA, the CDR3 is TGTGCCAGCATCGGGACAGCCGGAAACACCATATATTTT.

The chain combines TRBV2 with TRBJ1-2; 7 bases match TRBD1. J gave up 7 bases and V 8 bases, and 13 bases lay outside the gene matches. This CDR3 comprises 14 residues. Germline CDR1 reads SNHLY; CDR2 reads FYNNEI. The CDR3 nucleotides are TGTGCCAGCGAGGGACAGACTCAGGAGGGTGGCTACACCTTC. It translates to CASEGQTQEGGYTF.

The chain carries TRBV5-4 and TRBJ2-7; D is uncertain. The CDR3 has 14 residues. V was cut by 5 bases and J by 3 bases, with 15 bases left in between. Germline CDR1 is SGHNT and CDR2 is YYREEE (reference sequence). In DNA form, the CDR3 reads TGTGCCAGCAGTCCCGACTGGAATAACTACGAGCAGTACTTC. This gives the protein CASSPDWNNYEQYF.

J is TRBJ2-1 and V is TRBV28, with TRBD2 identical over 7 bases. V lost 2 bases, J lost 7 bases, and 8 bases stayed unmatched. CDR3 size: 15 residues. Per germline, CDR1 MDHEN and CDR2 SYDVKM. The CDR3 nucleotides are TGTGCCAGCAGTTTAGGCGGGAGAATCTTGAATGAGCAGTTCTTC. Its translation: CASSLGGRILNEQFF.

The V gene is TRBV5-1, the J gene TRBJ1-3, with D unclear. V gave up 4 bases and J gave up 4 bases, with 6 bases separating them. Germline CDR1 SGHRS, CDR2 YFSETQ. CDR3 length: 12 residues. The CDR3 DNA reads TGCGCCAGCAGCATTACAGGAAACACCATATATTTT. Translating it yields CASSITGNTIYF. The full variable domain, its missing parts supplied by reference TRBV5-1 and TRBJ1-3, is KAGVTQTPRYLIKTRGQQVTLSCSPISGHRSVSWYQQTPGQGLQFLFEYFSETQRNKGNFPGRFSGRQFSNSRSEMNVSTLELGDSALYLCASSITGNTIYFGEGSWLTVV.

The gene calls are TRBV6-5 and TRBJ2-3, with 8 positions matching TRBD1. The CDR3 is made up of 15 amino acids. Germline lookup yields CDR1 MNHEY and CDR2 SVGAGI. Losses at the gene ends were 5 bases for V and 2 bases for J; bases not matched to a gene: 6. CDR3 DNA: TGTGCCAGCAGTCATGGACAGGGTTCCACAGATACGCAGTATTTT. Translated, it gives CASSHGQGSTDTQYF.

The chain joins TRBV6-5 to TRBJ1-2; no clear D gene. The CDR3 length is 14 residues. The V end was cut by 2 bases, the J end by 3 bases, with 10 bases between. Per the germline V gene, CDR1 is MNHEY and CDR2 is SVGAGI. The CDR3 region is CASSYLAAHYGYTF. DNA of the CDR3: TGTGCCAGCAGTTACCTAGCAGCCCACTATGGCTACACCTTC.

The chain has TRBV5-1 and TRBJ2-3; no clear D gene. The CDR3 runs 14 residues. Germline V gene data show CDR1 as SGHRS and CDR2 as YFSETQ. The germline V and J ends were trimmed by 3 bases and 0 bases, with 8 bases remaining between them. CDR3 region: CASSSLTSTDTQYF. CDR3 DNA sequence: TGCGCCAGCAGCTCCCTGACTAGCACAGATACGCAGTATTTT.

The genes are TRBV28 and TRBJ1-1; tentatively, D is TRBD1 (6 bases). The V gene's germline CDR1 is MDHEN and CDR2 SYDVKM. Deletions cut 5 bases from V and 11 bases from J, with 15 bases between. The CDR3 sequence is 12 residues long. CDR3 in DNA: TGTGCCAGCAGTGAACCGGGACAATGGGCTTTCTTT. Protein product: CASSEPGQWAFF.

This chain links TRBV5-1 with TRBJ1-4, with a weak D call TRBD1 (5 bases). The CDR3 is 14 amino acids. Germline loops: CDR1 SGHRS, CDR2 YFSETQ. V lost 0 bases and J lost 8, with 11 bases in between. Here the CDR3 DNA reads TGCGCCAGCAGCTTGGGCAGGGTCGGAGAAAAACTGTTTTTT. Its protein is CASSLGRVGEKLFF.

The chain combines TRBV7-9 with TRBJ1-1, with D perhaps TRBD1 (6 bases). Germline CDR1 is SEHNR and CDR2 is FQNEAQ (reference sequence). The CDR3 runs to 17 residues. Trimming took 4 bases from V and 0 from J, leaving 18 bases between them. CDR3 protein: CASSSPGGGGLNTEAFF. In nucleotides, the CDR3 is TGTGCCAGCAGCTCCCCTGGCGGGGGCGGTTTGAACACTGAAGCTTTCTTT.